The rows below give T cell receptor beta chains drawn from one sample of a study of OX40 agonist ivuxolimab in advanced cancers. The assay was immunoSEQ multiplex PCR, and TCRdb's table has in-frame clones only and misses some. The sample holds about 94,000 clones, around 87% seen once. The source material was CD4+ or CD8+ T cells sorted from blood, sampled in a trial of the OX40 agonist ivuxolimab. The source of these receptors is an adult with an advanced solid tumor such as melanoma, head and neck, liver or kidney cancer. Both conserved end residues are part of each CDR3. The D gene is left open where the match is weak. Rows may omit the clone size; those that give it use once, few, many or a size class.

v_gene,abundance,d_gene,j_gene,len,CDR3nt,CDR3aa
TRBV19,-,-,TRBJ1-5,15,TGTGCCAGTAGTATAGAACGGGAGGGCAATCAGCCCCAGCATTTT,CASSIEREGNQPQHF
TRBV5-1,-,TRBD2,TRBJ2-1,15,TGCGCCAGCAGCTTGGTCGCAGCGGGGGGAAATGAGCAGTTCTTC,CASSLVAAGGNEQFF
TRBV5-6,-,TRBD1,TRBJ1-5,16,TGTGCCAGCAGCGTTGGACAGGGTCTTAGCAATCAGCCCCAGCATTTT,CASSVGQGLSNQPQHF
TRBV7-2,-,TRBD1,TRBJ2-7,14,TGTGCCAGCACCACCGGGACAGTCTCCTACGAGCAGTACTTC,CASTTGTVSYEQYF
TRBV13,-,-,TRBJ2-7,13,TGTGCCAGCAGCTTAGGAGGACCTTACGAGCAGTACTTC,CASSLGGPYEQYF
TRBV13,-,TRBD1,TRBJ1-2,14,TGTGCCAGCAGCCTCGGACAGGGGATCTATGGCTACACCTTC,CASSLGQGIYGYTF
TRBV6-1,-,-,TRBJ1-2,14,TGTGCCAGCAGACGACAGAGTTCTAACTATGGCTACACCTTC,CASRRQSSNYGYTF
TRBV5-1,once,-,TRBJ1-2,16,TGCGCCAGCAGCTTGGGGGACCTGGGAGGTAACTATGGCTACACCTTC,CASSLGDLGGNYGYTF
TRBV29-1,-,TRBD2,TRBJ2-5,14,TGCAGCGTCGGACTAGCGGGGGGCCGGGAGACCCAGTACTTC,CSVGLAGGRETQYF
TRBV7-2,-,-,TRBJ2-1,15,TGTGCCAGCAGCCGTTCCCAAACCCTCTACAATGAGCAGTTCTTC,CASSRSQTLYNEQFF
TRBV18,-,-,TRBJ1-2,12,TGTGCCAGCTCACCACCGGTGGGGGGCTACACCTTC,CASSPPVGGYTF
TRBV27,-,-,TRBJ1-2,17,TGTGCCAGCAGTTCGGCCGGGAGGGGGTCTTGGGTCTATGGCTACACCTTC,CASSSAGRGSWVYGYTF
TRBV7-9,-,-,TRBJ2-5,15,TGTGCCAGCAGCTTAGCGAGAACTAACCAAGAGACCCAGTACTTC,CASSLARTNQETQYF
TRBV19,-,-,TRBJ1-1,13,TGTGCCAGTAGTTTAGGGGAGAACACTGAAGCTTTCTTT,CASSLGENTEAFF
TRBV7-6,-,-,TRBJ2-1,17,TGTGCCAGCAGCTTAGTCCCCCGGACAAAAACCTACAATGAGCAGTTCTTC,CASSLVPRTKTYNEQFF
TRBV11-2,few,-,TRBJ1-6,13,TGTGCCAGCAGTACCTCCTATAATTCACCCCTCCACTTT,CASSTSYNSPLHF
TRBV6-5,-,-,TRBJ2-5,15,TGTGCCAGCAGTTACTCGGGTCAGGGCTCAGAGACCCAGTACTTC,CASSYSGQGSETQYF
TRBV18,few,-,TRBJ1-1,13,TGTGCCAGCCAAAGGGTCATGAACACTGAAGCTTTCTTT,CASQRVMNTEAFF
TRBV5-4,-,-,TRBJ2-2,13,TGTGCCAGCAGCTTGTTTACCCCCGGGGAGCTGTTTTTT,CASSLFTPGELFF
TRBV5-7,-,-,TRBJ2-7,16,TGTGCCAGCAGCTTAGGACCCTCACCTCCACTTTACGAGCAGTACTTC,CASSLGPSPPLYEQYF
TRBV18,-,-,TRBJ1-1,13,TGTGCCAGCTCGGAAGGGGAGAACACTGAAGCTTTCTTT,CASSEGENTEAFF
TRBV7-2,-,-,TRBJ2-5,16,TGTGCCAGCAGCTTAGCGGCCTTGGCGGAGCGGGAGACCCAGTACTTC,CASSLAALAERETQYF
TRBV27,-,-,TRBJ2-7,15,TGTGCCAGCAGTTTAGGGCTAGGCGGGGGCCCCGAGCAGTACTTC,CASSLGLGGGPEQYF
TRBV6-1,-,-,TRBJ2-4,13,TGTGCCAGCAGTGCATCCGGTTGGAACATTCAGTACTTC,CASSASGWNIQYF
TRBV14,-,-,TRBJ1-6,17,TGTGCCAGCAGCCAAGCTCTTGGGGTTTGGGATAATTCACCCCTCCACTTT,CASSQALGVWDNSPLHF
TRBV5-4,-,-,TRBJ1-1,13,TGTGCCAGCAGTTCCCCCCTGGGCGCTGAAGCTTTCTTT,CASSSPLGAEAFF
TRBV18,once,TRBD2,TRBJ2-1,17,TGTGCCAGCTCACCTTCCGGACTAGCGGGTATACCTAATGAGCAGTTCTTC,CASSPSGLAGIPNEQFF
TRBV14,-,-,TRBJ1-4,18,TGTGCCAGCAGCCAAGACGGGGTCGACCGCCGTCGGTTCGAAAAACTGTTTTTT,CASSQDGVDRRRFEKLFF
TRBV6-6,-,-,TRBJ2-7,14,TGTGCCAGCAGTTACGGCGGCGACTCCCACGAGCAGTACTTC,CASSYGGDSHEQYF
TRBV7-8,once,-,TRBJ2-7,18,TGTGCCAGCAGCTTAGCCCACACAGGGACGGCTAGCTCCTACGAGCAGTACTTC,CASSLAHTGTASSYEQYF
TRBV5-1,-,TRBD1,TRBJ2-3,12,TGCGCCAGCCACCCCGGACAGGGCTCGCAGTATTTT,CASHPGQGSQYF
TRBV29-1,-,-,TRBJ2-3,14,TGCAGCGTTCAAGAGGGCATTAGGACAGATACGCAGTATTTT,CSVQEGIRTDTQYF
TRBV2,-,-,TRBJ2-1,15,TGTGCCAGCAGTTCCATGGGGGGTTCCTACAATGAGCAGTTCTTC,CASSSMGGSYNEQFF
TRBV6-1,-,-,TRBJ2-7,14,TGTGCCAGCAGTGAATGGGGGGGCTTCTCCGAGCAGTACTTC,CASSEWGGFSEQYF
TRBV10-2,once,-,TRBJ2-7,12,TGCGCCAGCAGTTTCCGGGGGGCAGGGGTGTACTTC,CASSFRGAGVYF
TRBV6-4,-,-,TRBJ2-3,13,TGTGCCAGCAGTGACTCTCGGGGGGATACGCAGTATTTT,CASSDSRGDTQYF
TRBV5-4,-,TRBD1,TRBJ1-6,15,TGTGCCACCAGGGGGCGGGACTCCTATAATTCACCCCTCCACTTT,CATRGRDSYNSPLHF
TRBV6-5,-,-,TRBJ2-7,14,TGTGCCAGCAGTTCCCCTCGGCCGGCCTACGAGCAGTACTTC,CASSSPRPAYEQYF
TRBV14,-,-,TRBJ2-1,12,TGTGCCAGCAGCCAACAGGAGAATGAGCAGTTCTTC,CASSQQENEQFF
TRBV6-1,-,-,TRBJ1-4,14,TGTGCCAGCAGTGAAAGGGGACTTGGGGAAAAACTGTTTTTT,CASSERGLGEKLFF
TRBV5-1,-,-,TRBJ1-2,14,TGCGCCAGCAGACAGGGTAGCGGGATTGATGGCTACACCTTC,CASRQGSGIDGYTF